The subject of this entry is one T cell receptor beta chain. RNA was extracted with the RNeasy kit, and a quantity of roughly 0.45 to 1 ug was reverse transcribed using random hexamers. Amplification of TCR beta CDR3 spanned 54 Vbeta and 13 Jbeta via immunoSEQ multiplex PCR. TCRdb reprocessed the immunoSEQ multiplex PCR reads with MiXCR, giving one entry per CDR3 protein. This sample has about 210,000 distinct CDR3 sequences, with approximately 94% found just once. The source of the sample is a study of CD8 T cells in Susac syndrome. Germline V lookup: CDR1 SGDLS, CDR2 YYNGEE. The CDR3 is 16 amino acids. V shed 0 bases and J 9 bases; nucleotides not matched to a gene: 5. CD8+ and CD4+ T cells from blood underwent TCR beta sequencing, which was carried out in a high-throughput format. While serving as controls, healthy donors were matched for age and sex. Negative isolation yielded CD8+ and CD4+ T cells; FACS enriched TEMRA cells.

The sample comprised CD4+ T cells from PBMCs. The V gene is TRBV9, the J gene TRBJ2-1; 14 bases match TRBD2. This TCR came from a human donor in good health. In DNA form, the CDR3 reads TGTGCCAGCAGCGTAGGACTAGCGGGGGGGCCGGGTGAGCAGTTCTTC. Translated, it gives CASSVGLAGGPGEQFF.